Listed below are T cell receptor beta chains from one sample, sequenced in a study of tumor-infiltrating lymphocytes in primary liver carcinoma. TCRdb redid the calling of the multiplex PCR reads with MiXCR, one entry per CDR3 protein. There are 70,000 to 75,000 distinct CDR3 sequences in the sample; over 60% occur only once, and about a quarter lies in the top ten. What was sequenced was liver tumor tissue from sampling region 4. Receptors originate from a man between 40 and 49 years old with primary liver carcinoma and hepatitis B virus infection. Both conserved end residues are part of each CDR3. D genes are given only for firm matches. Where a row states a size, it is once, few, many or the class of an expanded clone; other rows omit it.

- TRBJ2-7 - TRBV11-2 CPSNLTDGVYEQYF TGTCCCAGCAACTTAACCGACGGAGTCTACGAACAGTACTTC
- TRBJ2-7 - TRBV4-2 CASSQVPGQGYEQYF TGTGCTAGCAGCCAAGTGCCGGGGCAGGGCTACGAGCAGTACTTC
- TRBJ2-2 TRBD1 TRBV6-1 CASLRQGATGELFF TGTGCCAGCCTCCGACAGGGGGCAACGGGGGAGCTGTTTTTT
many TRBJ2-1 TRBD2 TRBV6-6 CASSYGGRAVEQFF TGTGCCAGCAGTTACGGCGGGAGAGCGGTTGAGCAGTTCTTC
- TRBJ2-3 TRBD1 TRBV6-6 CASNYVWVRGLTDMQYF TGTGCCAGCAATTACGTCTGGGTCAGGGGGCTGACAGATATGCAGTATTTT
many TRBJ2-1 - TRBV12-3/TRBV12-4 CASASTSGDFSSYNEQFF TGTGCCAGCGCCTCTACTTCCGGTGATTTTAGCTCCTACAATGAGCAGTTCTTC
- TRBJ1-6 - TRBV7-9 CASSLVTVGDSPLHF TGTGCCAGCAGCTTAGTGACAGTGGGGGATTCACCCCTCCACTTT
- TRBJ2-1 - TRBV29-1 CSVGPPSSSYDEQFF TGCAGCGTGGGGCCCCCTTCCAGCTCCTACGATGAGCAGTTTTTC
- TRBJ2-1 - TRBV6-5 CASMGVRGNGQFF TGTGCCAGCATGGGGGTGCGAGGGAATGGGCAGTTCTTC
- TRBJ2-7 TRBD1 TRBV29-1 CSIPGTDSYEQYF TGCAGCATTCCAGGGACAGATTCATACGAGCAGTACTTC
- TRBJ2-7 TRBD2 TRBV29-1 CSVRIAGGLYEQCF TGCAGCGTTAGAATAGCGGGAGGGCTCTACGAGCAGTGCTTC
- TRBJ1-5 - TRBV7-9 CISSLAGGTAFNQPQHF TGTATCAGCAGCTTAGCGGGAGGGACGGCTTTCAATCAGCCCCAGCATTTT
- TRBJ2-1 TRBD2 TRBV6-5 CASSVLAGSCNEQFF TGTGCCAGCAGTGTACTAGCGGGATCCTGTAATGAGCAGTTCTTC
- TRBJ1-1 - TRBV12-3/TRBV12-4 CASSQWDTEAFF TGTGCCAGTAGTCAGTGGGACACTGAAGCTTTCTTT
few TRBJ2-5 TRBD2 TRBV29-1 CSHTSGSRETQYF TGCAGCCATACTAGCGGGAGTCGAGAGACCCAGTACTTC
- TRBJ2-5 - TRBV11-2 CASPLGERETQYF TGTGCCAGCCCCTTGGGGGAGAGAGAGACCCAGTACTTC
many TRBJ1-3 - TRBV4-2 CASSQDGGSGNTIYF TGTGCCAGCAGCCAAGATGGGGGCTCTGGAAACACCATATATTTT
- TRBJ2-7 - TRBV4-2 CASSQAGFPRWPGEQYF TGTGCCAGCAGCCAAGCAGGTTTCCCCCGGTGGCCTGGCGAGCAGTACTTC
many TRBJ2-5 TRBD2 TRBV29-1 CSVELPWGLAGDSQETQYF TGCAGCGTTGAACTACCCTGGGGACTAGCGGGAGACAGCCAAGAGACCCAGTACTTC
once TRBJ2-2 - TRBV29-1 CSGQDPGAGELSF TGCAGCGGACAGGACCCGGGCGCCGGGGAGCTGTCTTTC
- TRBJ2-5 - TRBV10-3 CATVNEGTQYF TGTGCCACCGTAAATGAAGGGACCCAGTACTTC
many TRBJ2-1 - TRBV21-1 CASSKGTGDHLEQFF TGTGCCAGCAGCAAAGGGACAGGAGATCATCTTGAGCAGTTCTTC
- TRBJ2-7 TRBD1 TRBV12-3/TRBV12-4 CASSLRGRGLSYEQYF TGTGCCAGCAGTTTACGGGGCAGGGGGCTTTCTTACGAGCAGTACTTC